The clone carrying this T cell receptor (beta chain) was seen only a few times. Deletions cut 4 bases from V and 4 bases from J, with 15 bases between. In germline, CDR1 is SGHRS, CDR2 YFSETQ. The CDR3 length is 14 residues. TCRdb reanalysed the RT-PCR reads using MiXCR and keeps one entry per CDR3 protein. The top ten hold 3.6% of the sample, which has around 700,000 distinct CDR3 sequences, approximately 14% seen once. This chain uses TRBV5-1 with TRBJ2-7; no firm D call. The sample comprised memory CD4+ T cells from blood. The clonotype comes from a female donor in good health, serving as a healthy control. The CDR3 sequence: CASSPDGVRYEQYF. In DNA form, the CDR3 reads TGCGCCAGCAGCCCGGATGGGGTACGGTACGAGCAGTACTTC. The whole variable domain, filled in from reference TRBV5-1 and TRBJ2-7, reads KAGVTQTPRYLIKTRGQQVTLSCSPISGHRSVSWYQQTPGQGLQFLFEYFSETQRNKGNFPGRFSGRQFSNSRSEMNVSTLELGDSALYLCASSPDGVRYEQYFGPGTRLTVT.